This paragraph reports one TCR beta chain. This sample's TCRbeta library carried unique molecular identifier barcodes. TCRdb processed the PCR reads anew with MiXCR; each CDR3 protein has one entry. Altogether roughly 300,000 distinct CDR3 sequences are present, approximately 9.8% being singletons, with the ten largest covering around 9.1%. The CDR3 extends over 16 amino acids. CDR1 SGHVS and CDR2 FQNEAQ come from the germline V gene. V was pared by 5 bases and J by 2 bases, with 9 bases of the junction left unmatched. The data were obtained in a study of T-cell reconstitution after alpha-beta-depleted transplantation in children.

The sample here was PBMCs from the stem cell graft donor, taken from the stem cell graft. The gene calls are TRBV7-8 and TRBJ2-3; TRBD1 matches at 8 bases. This clonotype was sampled from a human donor who donated a stem cell graft to a child with SCID. CDR3 loop: CASSPFQGANTDTQYF. The CDR3 coding sequence is TGTGCCAGCAGCCCATTTCAGGGGGCTAACACAGATACGCAGTATTTT.